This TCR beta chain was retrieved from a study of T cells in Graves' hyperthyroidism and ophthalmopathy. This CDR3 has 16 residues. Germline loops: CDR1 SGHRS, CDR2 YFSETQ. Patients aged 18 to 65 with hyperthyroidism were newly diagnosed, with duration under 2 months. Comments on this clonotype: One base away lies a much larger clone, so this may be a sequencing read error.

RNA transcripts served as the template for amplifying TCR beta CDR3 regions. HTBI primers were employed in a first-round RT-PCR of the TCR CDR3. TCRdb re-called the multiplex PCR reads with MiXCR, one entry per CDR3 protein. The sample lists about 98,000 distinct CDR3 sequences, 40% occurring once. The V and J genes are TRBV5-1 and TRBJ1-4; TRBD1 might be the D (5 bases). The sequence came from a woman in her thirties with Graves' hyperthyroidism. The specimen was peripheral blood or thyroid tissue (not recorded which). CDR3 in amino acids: CACSLDPGGRNEKLFF. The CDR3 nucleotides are TGCGCCTGCAGCTTGGACCCCGGGGGGAGAAATGAAAAACTGTTTTTT.